Following are 20 T cell receptor beta chains from one sample sequenced in a study of blood T cell repertoires in COVID-19. The data were produced by immunoSEQ multiplex PCR, yet TCRdb's version contains in-frame clones alone and is incomplete. The repertoire holds roughly 70,000 clones, about 90% seen once, with roughly 6.2% in the top ten. The material sequenced was peripheral blood. These receptors originate from an elderly woman with active COVID-19.

This clone was observed a few times. The chain joins TRBV12-3 or TRBV12-4 to TRBJ1-6; D remains unclear. This CDR3 region has 13 residues. V shed 2 bases and J shed 7 bases, with 6 bases lying between them. CDR3 DNA: TGTGCCAGCAGTTTATCGGGGAATTCACCCCTCCACTTT. Translating gives CASSLSGNSPLHF.

The chain carries TRBV7-2 and TRBJ2-3; D might be TRBD1 (6 bases). Germline CDR1 SGHTA, CDR2 FQGNSA. V lost 5 bases, J lost 1 base, and 16 bases lay in between. The CDR3 spans 16 residues. The CDR3 region has the DNA TGTGCCAGCAGCCCGGAGCGGCCAGGGGGCACAGATACGCAGTATTTT. Translating gives CASSPERPGGTDTQYF.

A remark on this clone: The sample has other DNA sequences that encode this CDR3 too. This chain uses TRBV6-5 with TRBJ2-5, with 7 bases identical to TRBD2. The CDR3 spans 14 residues. From germline, CDR1 is MNHEY and CDR2 SVGAGI. Trimming took 0 bases from V and 4 from J; bases not matched to a gene: 2. CDR3 nucleotides: TGTGCCAGCAGTTACTCGCGGGGGTTAGAGACCCAGTACTTC. Translating gives CASSYSRGLETQYF.

The chain recombines TRBV28 with TRBJ1-4, with unresolved D. Trimming took 5 bases from V and 3 from J, leaving 13 bases between them. The CDR3 is made up of 15 amino acids. Germline CDR1 is MDHEN and CDR2 is SYDVKM. CDR3 sequence: CASSGSGISNEKLFF. CDR3 nucleotides: TGTGCCAGCAGTGGATCGGGGATCTCTAATGAAAAACTGTTTTTT. Combining the CDR3 with reference TRBV28 and TRBJ1-4 gives the whole variable domain DVKVTQSSRYLVKRTGEKVFLECVQDMDHENMFWYRQDPGLGLRLIYFSYDVKMKEKGDIPEGYSVSREKKERFSLILESASTNQTSMYLCASSGSGISNEKLFFGSGTQLSVL.

The rearrangement links TRBV15 to TRBJ2-1; 16 bases agree with TRBD2. V gave up 1 base and J gave up 6 bases; unmatched junction bases: 6. This CDR3 is 18 amino acids long. CDR1 is LNHNV and CDR2 is YYDKDF in the germline V gene (reference sequence). CDR3 sequence reads: CATSRGQGTSGRVNEQFF. DNA of the CDR3: TGTGCCACCAGCAGAGGACAGGGGACTAGCGGGAGGGTCAATGAGCAGTTCTTC. The full variable domain, its missing parts supplied by reference TRBV15 and TRBJ2-1, is DAMVIQNPRYQVTQFGKPVTLSCSQTLNHNVMYWYQQKSSQAPKLLFHYYDKDFNNEADTPDNFQSRRPNTSFCFLDIRSPGLGDTAMYLCATSRGQGTSGRVNEQFFGPGTRLTVL.

The chain couples TRBV2 to TRBJ2-5; no definite D call. The CDR3 runs 11 residues. The germline V and J ends were trimmed by 8 bases and 0 bases, with 4 bases remaining between them. Germline V gene data show CDR1 as SNHLY and CDR2 as FYNNEI. The CDR3 region is CASSYQETQYF. CDR3 nucleotides: TGTGCCAGCTCGTACCAAGAGACCCAGTACTTC.

This chain joins TRBV6-5 and TRBJ2-2; 10 nucleotides line up with TRBD1. Germline loops: CDR1 MNHEY, CDR2 SVGAGI. The CDR3 totals 15 residues. The V gene end was trimmed by 4 bases and the J gene end by 7 bases; junction bases not matched to a gene: 6. The CDR3 DNA sequence: TGTGCCAGCAGTTCCGACAGGGGGCTGTTCGGGGAGCTGTTTTTT. Protein: CASSSDRGLFGELFF.

The chain has TRBV6-2 or TRBV6-3 and TRBJ2-1; 11 nucleotides line up with TRBD2. The V and J ends lost 6 bases and 9 bases, in that order; junction bases with no gene match: 10. The germline gives CDR1 MNHEY, CDR2 SVGEGT. The CDR3 length is 15 residues. The CDR3 DNA reads TGTGCCAGCAGCCCTTCACTAGCGGGAGTAGCTGAGCAGTTCTTC. Translating gives CASSPSLAGVAEQFF.

The gene calls are TRBV7-2 and TRBJ2-7; D ambiguous. The germline CDR1 and CDR2 sequences are SGHTA and FQGNSA. V was trimmed by 0 bases and J by 2 bases, leaving 14 bases between them. The length of the CDR3 is 16 residues. Here the CDR3 DNA reads TGTGCCAGCAGCTTAGCGTTGGCAGGTCGCCCCTACGAGCAGTACTTC. This sequence encodes CASSLALAGRPYEQYF.

The chain links TRBV7-8 to TRBJ2-2; the match to TRBD2 covers 10 bases. CDR1 is SGHVS, CDR2 FQNEAQ, per germline. Trimming removed 4 bases from V and 1 base from J; junction bases left unmatched: 6. The CDR3 length is 17 residues. For the CDR3, the DNA is TGTGCCAGCAGCTCACGACCTAGCGGGAGGAACACCGGGGAGCTGTTTTTT. Translated, it gives CASSSRPSGRNTGELFF.

The chain combines TRBV27 with TRBJ1-1, with a possible D match to TRBD1 (6 bases). V was shortened by 4 bases and J by 2 bases, with 11 bases between the two germline ends. The length of the CDR3 is 14 residues. Germline V gives CDR1 MNHEY, CDR2 SMNVEV (reference sequence). The CDR3 region is CASSYNRVNTEAFF. In DNA, the CDR3 is TGTGCCAGCAGTTATAACAGGGTAAACACTGAAGCTTTCTTT.

The chain employs TRBV29-1 and TRBJ2-7; 7 nucleotides align to TRBD2. There are 14 residues in the CDR3. The J segment lost 4 bases and the V segment lost 6 bases, leaving 12 bases of the junction unmatched. CDR1 is SQVTM and CDR2 is ANQGSEA in the germline V gene. CDR3 protein: CSVAPGLPPYEQYF. CDR3 DNA: TGCAGCGTAGCTCCGGGACTACCTCCTTACGAGCAGTACTTC.

This chain connects TRBV7-9 to TRBJ2-7; 11 bases fit TRBD1. CDR1 and CDR2 from the germline V gene are SEHNR and FQNEAQ (reference sequence). This CDR3 has 15 amino acids. V shed 0 bases, J shed 6 bases, and the junction held 4 bases outside the gene matches. This chain's CDR3 is CASSLALGQGVEQYF. The CDR3 bases are TGTGCCAGCAGCTTAGCGCTGGGACAGGGGGTCGAGCAGTACTTC.

J is TRBJ1-2 and V is TRBV28, with TRBD1 identical over 9 bases. CDR1 is MDHEN, CDR2 SYDVKM, per germline. This CDR3 region has 14 residues. J was trimmed by 5 bases and V by 7 bases; bases with no gene match: 8. Here the CDR3 reads CASTLTGGRYGYTF. The CDR3 DNA reads as TGTGCCAGCACCCTCACAGGGGGCAGGTATGGCTACACCTTC.

The V and J genes are TRBV3-1 (or the pseudogene TRBV3-2) and TRBJ2-1; possibly TRBD2 for D (6 bases). V was shortened by 2 bases and J by 5 bases, with 10 bases between the two germline ends. This CDR3 is 14 amino acids long. Germline V CDR1 and CDR2: LGHDT, YNNKEL (reference sequence). CDR3 in amino acids: CASSQRWGDNEQFF. CDR3 nucleotides: TGTGCCAGCAGCCAACGGTGGGGGGACAATGAGCAGTTCTTC.

The rearrangement links TRBV30 to TRBJ1-1; D uncertain. The germline V and J ends were trimmed by 3 bases and 6 bases, with 11 bases remaining between them. CDR1 is GTSNPN, CDR2 SVGIG, per germline (reference sequence). This CDR3 spans 12 amino acids. The CDR3 DNA sequence: TGTGCCTGGAGACGAGGGCACCCTGAAGCTTTCTTT. This translates into CAWRRGHPEAFF. Supplemented by reference TRBV30 and TRBJ1-1, the full variable domain reads SQTIHQWPATLVQPVGSPLSLECTVEGTSNPNLYWYRQAAGRGLQLLFYSVGIGQISSEVPQNLSASRPQDRQFILSSKKLLLSDSGFYLCAWRRGHPEAFFGQGTRLTVV.

J is TRBJ1-4 and V is TRBV28; 10 nucleotides match TRBD1. V shed 2 bases, J shed 7 bases, and the junction held 4 bases outside the gene matches. Germline CDR1 MDHEN, CDR2 SYDVKM. This CDR3 has 15 residues. The DNA for the CDR3 is TGTGCCAGCAGTTTACAGGGACAGGGGCTTGAAAAACTGTTTTTT. It translates to CASSLQGQGLEKLFF.

V is TRBV28 and J is TRBJ1-2; 8 bases map to TRBD1. The CDR3 is 14 residues long. Trimming cost V 3 bases and J 2 bases; bases outside gene matches: 2. The germline V gene has CDR1 MDHEN and CDR2 SYDVKM. The DNA for the CDR3 is TGTGCCAGCAGTTTCTCAGGGGGCAACTATGGCTACACCTTC. Translating it yields CASSFSGGNYGYTF.

This chain links TRBV3-1 (or the pseudogene TRBV3-2) with TRBJ1-2; TRBD1 matches 8 bases. J was trimmed by 8 bases and V by 5 bases; bases with no gene match: 10. The germline V gene has CDR1 LGHDT and CDR2 YNNKEL (reference sequence). The CDR3 covers 14 residues. The CDR3 is CASSINGQGRGYTF. The CDR3 nucleotides read TGTGCCAGCAGCATCAATGGACAGGGCAGAGGCTACACCTTC.

The rearrangement joins TRBV5-6 to TRBJ1-2; D not certain. The germline CDR1 and CDR2 sequences are SGHDT and YYEEEE. The CDR3 contains 14 residues. Trimming removed 5 bases from V and 2 bases from J, with 13 bases in between. The CDR3 DNA reads as TGTGCCAGCAGTTCCTGGAGAACAAACTATGGCTACACCTTC. This sequence encodes CASSSWRTNYGYTF.